This T cell receptor (beta chain) was identified in a study of siplizumab effects on memory and regulatory T cells (dated by TCRdb to about 2019). For the study in its entirety: The study examined how the anti-CD2 antibody siplizumab affects alloreactive T-cell subsets in allogeneic mixed lymphocyte reactions built from human PBMCs. General study outcomes and caveats: In reactions with siplizumab, an average of 68.8% of mappable alloreactive CD4+ clones were Treg-derived, compared with around 30% in control reactions. Because sequences below about 10^-5 frequency were poorly captured, only a minor fraction of alloreactive clones could be mapped to unstimulated subsets. A naive or memory phenotype could not be assigned to roughly 80-97% of proliferating CD4+ or CD8+ clones. Whether proliferating Tregs from siplizumab cultures actually had suppressive function was not functionally confirmed. Greater diversity appeared to be present in unstimulated naive T cells than in memory T cells, and a substantial contribution to the alloresponse seemed to be made by naive cells. The cumulative frequency of alloreactive sequences that could be traced back to unstimulated CD4+ memory T cells was significantly reduced by siplizumab.

Sorted unstimulated T cells, along with proliferating T cells recovered from mixed lymphocyte reactions, underwent TCRbeta CDR3 sequencing. Fresh whole blood from roughly ten HLA-typed healthy donors was used to isolate PBMCs. The germline ends are 7 bases apart after V is trimmed by 3 bases and J by 6 bases. The germline V gene (reference sequence) supplies CDR1 SEHNR and CDR2 FQNEAQ. The CDR3 starts with the cysteine, ends with the phenylalanine, and has 12 residues. The entry retains the CDR3 DNA only, 36 bases that are in frame from base 1. The library was made by the immunoSEQ multiplex PCR assay. Roughly 10^5 TCR templates per sample were assayed on the deep sequencing platform. Genomic DNA extracted from sorted T cells was the material used for TCRbeta CDR3 sequencing. The original methods were these. The R programming language was used for clonal analysis of TCRbeta CDR3 data. Alloreactive CD4+ and CD8+ clones were identified by comparing unstimulated samples to CFSE-low samples taken after the reaction. Alloreactive CD4+ clones were assigned to regulatory or non-regulatory origin by matching sequences to sorted unstimulated Treg and non-Treg repertoires. The table was pulled from immuneACCESS by TCRdb, which kept in-frame rearrangements only. Such tables lose some clones; where checked, under half of the loss comes from unresolved V genes, and the rest has no known cause. The V and J calls and the clone size are those of that table, but D and trimming were determined from the DNA. The sample table contains roughly 100,000 clones; only one count was recorded for roughly 91% of them. The ten largest account for 0.32% of the sample.

Note on this clone: This clone's antigen is unknown. The sample holds no much larger clone one base away, and base qualities are not on file.

The source is a human donor in good health. The rearrangement combines TRBV7-9 with TRBJ2-3, with TRBD1 as a weak D call on 5 bases. Input material: CD4+ T cells sorted from blood. The DNA is TGTGCCAGCAGCTTCTCAGGGGATACGCAGTATTTT. It is translated as CASSFSGDTQYF.